This TCR beta chain emerged from a study of blood T cell repertoires in COVID-19. About the study: Samples of COVID-19 (acute and convalescent) were obtained from the United States, Italy and Spain.

Clinical histories supplied by participants themselves formed the basis of cohort assignment. In the original workflow: Estimates of nucleated cell counts were drawn from the amplification of reference gene primers. Sequencing used immunoSEQ multiplex PCR; TCRdb keeps in-frame clones, though not all of them. For V, J and clone size, that table is used; D and trimming come from the DNA. The data show more than 200,000 clones, 70% to 90% seen once. Germline V gives CDR1 KGHSH, CDR2 LQKENI. The CDR3 runs to 15 residues. Trimming cost V 6 bases and J 4 bases; bases outside gene matches: 11. The sequence derives from a man aged 35 to 55 who had recovered from COVID-19. The chain combines TRBV18 with TRBJ1-1; TRBD1 matches at 7 bases. The sample comprised PBMCs or T cells enriched from blood (not recorded which). The CDR3 loop is CASSGDSGRRTEAFF. The CDR3 region has the DNA TGTGCCAGCTCTGGGGACAGTGGAAGACGCACTGAAGCTTTCTTT.